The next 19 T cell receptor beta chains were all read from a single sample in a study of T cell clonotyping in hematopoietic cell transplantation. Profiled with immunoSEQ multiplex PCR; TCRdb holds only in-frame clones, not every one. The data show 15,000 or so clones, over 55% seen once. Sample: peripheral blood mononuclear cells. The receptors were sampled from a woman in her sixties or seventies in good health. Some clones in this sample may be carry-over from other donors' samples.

CDR3 protein: CASSLGSTYEQYF. DNA for the CDR3: TGTGCCAGCAGCTTAGGATCTACCTACGAGCAGTACTTC. The chain is built from TRBV11-2 and TRBJ2-7; D is uncertain. Trimming stripped 1 base from V and 2 bases from J, with 6 bases between. CDR3 length: 13 residues. The V gene's germline CDR1 is SGHAT and CDR2 FQNNGV.

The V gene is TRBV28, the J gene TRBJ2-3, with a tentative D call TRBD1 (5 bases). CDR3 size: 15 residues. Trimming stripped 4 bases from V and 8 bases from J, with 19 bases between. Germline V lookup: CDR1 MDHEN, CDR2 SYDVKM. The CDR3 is CASSSPMTRQGTQYF. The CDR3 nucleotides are TGTGCCAGCAGTTCCCCTATGACCCGTCAGGGTACGCAGTATTTT.

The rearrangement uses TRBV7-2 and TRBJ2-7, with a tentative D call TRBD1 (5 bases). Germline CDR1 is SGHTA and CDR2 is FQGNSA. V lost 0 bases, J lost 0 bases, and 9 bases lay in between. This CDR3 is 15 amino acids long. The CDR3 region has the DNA TGTGCCAGCAGCTTAGCGGGGCACGGCTCCTACGAGCAGTACTTC. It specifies CASSLAGHGSYEQYF.

DNA of the CDR3: TGCAGCGTTCAGGACAGAGATCCTGCTAACTATGGCTACACCTTC. Translated: CSVQDRDPANYGYTF. The J gene is TRBJ1-2, the V gene TRBV29-1, with D possibly matching TRBD1 (6 bases). This CDR3 has 15 amino acids. Germline V lookup: CDR1 SQVTM, CDR2 ANQGSEA. Trimming took 5 bases from V and 0 from J, leaving 16 bases between them.

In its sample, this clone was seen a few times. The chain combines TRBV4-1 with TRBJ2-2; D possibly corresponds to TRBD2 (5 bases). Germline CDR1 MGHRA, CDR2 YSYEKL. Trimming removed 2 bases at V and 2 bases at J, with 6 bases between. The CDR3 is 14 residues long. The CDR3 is CASSQTRNTGELFF. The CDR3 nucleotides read TGCGCCAGCAGCCAAACTAGAAACACCGGGGAGCTGTTTTTT.

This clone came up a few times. CDR3 nucleotide sequence: TGCGCCAGCAGCTTGGCCGCGGGACAGGTGGACACTGAAGCTTTCTTT. Protein sequence: CASSLAAGQVDTEAFF. The V and J genes are TRBV5-1 and TRBJ1-1; 8 nucleotides agree with TRBD1. CDR1 is SGHRS, CDR2 YFSETQ, per germline. J gave up 3 bases and V 0 bases, and 7 bases lay outside the gene matches. This CDR3 has 16 residues. The whole variable domain, filled in from reference TRBV5-1 and TRBJ1-1, reads KAGVTQTPRYLIKTRGQQVTLSCSPISGHRSVSWYQQTPGQGLQFLFEYFSETQRNKGNFPGRFSGRQFSNSRSEMNVSTLELGDSALYLCASSLAAGQVDTEAFFGQGTRLTVV.

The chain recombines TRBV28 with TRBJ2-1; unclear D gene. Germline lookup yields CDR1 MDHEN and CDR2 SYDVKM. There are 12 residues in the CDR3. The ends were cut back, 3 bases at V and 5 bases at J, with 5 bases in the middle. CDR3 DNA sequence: TGTGCCAGCAGTTTTCTGGACAATGAGCAGTTCTTC. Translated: CASSFLDNEQFF. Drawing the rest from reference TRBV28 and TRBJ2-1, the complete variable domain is DVKVTQSSRYLVKRTGEKVFLECVQDMDHENMFWYRQDPGLGLRLIYFSYDVKMKEKGDIPEGYSVSREKKERFSLILESASTNQTSMYLCASSFLDNEQFFGPGTRLTVL.

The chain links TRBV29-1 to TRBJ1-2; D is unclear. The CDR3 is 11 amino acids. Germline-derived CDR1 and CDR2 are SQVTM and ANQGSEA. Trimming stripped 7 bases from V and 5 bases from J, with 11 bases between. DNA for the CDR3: TGCAGCGCTGGAAGTGAGTATGGCTACACCTTC. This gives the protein CSAGSEYGYTF.

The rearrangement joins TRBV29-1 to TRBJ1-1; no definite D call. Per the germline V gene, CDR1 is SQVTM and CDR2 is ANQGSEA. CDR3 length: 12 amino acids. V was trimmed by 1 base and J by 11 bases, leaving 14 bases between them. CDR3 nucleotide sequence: TGCAGCGTTGAAGGCCAGCCCGGCACGGCTTTCTTT. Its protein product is CSVEGQPGTAFF.

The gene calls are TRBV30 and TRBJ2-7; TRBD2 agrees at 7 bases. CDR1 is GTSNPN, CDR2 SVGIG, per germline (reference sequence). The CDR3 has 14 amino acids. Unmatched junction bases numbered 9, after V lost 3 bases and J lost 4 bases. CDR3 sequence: CAWSPGGVRYEQYF. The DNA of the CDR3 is TGTGCCTGGAGCCCGGGGGGAGTAAGGTACGAGCAGTACTTC.

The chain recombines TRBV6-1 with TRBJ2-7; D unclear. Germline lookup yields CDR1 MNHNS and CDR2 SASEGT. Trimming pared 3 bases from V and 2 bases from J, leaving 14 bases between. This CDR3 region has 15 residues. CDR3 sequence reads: CASSDGSNEAYEQYF. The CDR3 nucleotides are TGTGCCAGCAGTGATGGGTCGAATGAGGCCTACGAGCAGTACTTC.

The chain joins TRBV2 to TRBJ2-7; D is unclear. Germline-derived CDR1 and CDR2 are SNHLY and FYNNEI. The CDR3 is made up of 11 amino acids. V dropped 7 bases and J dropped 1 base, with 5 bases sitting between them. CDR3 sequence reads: CASKVSYEQYF. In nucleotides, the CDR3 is TGTGCCAGCAAGGTGTCCTACGAGCAGTACTTC.

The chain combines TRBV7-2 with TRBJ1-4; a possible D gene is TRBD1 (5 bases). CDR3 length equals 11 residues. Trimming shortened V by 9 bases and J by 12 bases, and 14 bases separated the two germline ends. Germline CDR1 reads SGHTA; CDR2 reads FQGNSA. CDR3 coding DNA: TGTGCCAGTGGGGGGGAGGGAGAACTGTTTTTT. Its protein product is CASGGEGELFF.

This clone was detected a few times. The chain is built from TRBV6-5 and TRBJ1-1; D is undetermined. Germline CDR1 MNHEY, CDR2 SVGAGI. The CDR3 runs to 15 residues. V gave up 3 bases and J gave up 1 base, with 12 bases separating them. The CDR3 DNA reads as TGTGCCAGCAGTTATGGATGGGCGGGGAACACTGAAGCTTTCTTT. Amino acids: CASSYGWAGNTEAFF.

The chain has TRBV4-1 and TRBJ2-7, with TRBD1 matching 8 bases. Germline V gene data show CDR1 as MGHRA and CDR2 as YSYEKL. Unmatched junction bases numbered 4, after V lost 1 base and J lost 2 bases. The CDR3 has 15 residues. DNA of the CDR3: TGCGCCAGCAGCCAAGGGACAGGGAACCCCTACGAGCAGTACTTC. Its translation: CASSQGTGNPYEQYF.

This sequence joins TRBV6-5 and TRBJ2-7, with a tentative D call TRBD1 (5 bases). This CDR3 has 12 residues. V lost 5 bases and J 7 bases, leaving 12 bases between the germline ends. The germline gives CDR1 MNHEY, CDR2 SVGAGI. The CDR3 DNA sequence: TGTGCCAGCAGTCCTCTAGGGGATGAGCAGTACTTC. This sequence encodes CASSPLGDEQYF.

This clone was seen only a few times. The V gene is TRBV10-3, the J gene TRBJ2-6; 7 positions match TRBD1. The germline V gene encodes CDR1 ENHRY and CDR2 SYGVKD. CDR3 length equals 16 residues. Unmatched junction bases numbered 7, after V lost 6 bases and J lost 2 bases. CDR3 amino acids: CAIRGQPLPGANVLTF. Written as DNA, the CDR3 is TGTGCCATCAGGGGACAGCCTCTTCCTGGGGCCAACGTCCTGACTTTC.

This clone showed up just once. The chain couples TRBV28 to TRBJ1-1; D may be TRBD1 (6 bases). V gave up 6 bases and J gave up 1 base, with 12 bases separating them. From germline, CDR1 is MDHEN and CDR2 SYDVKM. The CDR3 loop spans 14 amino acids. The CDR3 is CASRGAAGNTEAFF. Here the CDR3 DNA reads TGTGCCAGCAGGGGGGCTGCGGGGAACACTGAAGCTTTCTTT.

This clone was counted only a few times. The CDR3 nucleotides read TGTGCCAGCAGCTTCACCGGTCTCAACTATGGCTACACCTTC. Amino acids: CASSFTGLNYGYTF. The chain recombines TRBV2 with TRBJ1-2; D remains unclear. V shed 6 bases and J shed 2 bases, with 13 bases lying between them. CDR1 is SNHLY, CDR2 FYNNEI, per germline. The CDR3 is 14 amino acids.